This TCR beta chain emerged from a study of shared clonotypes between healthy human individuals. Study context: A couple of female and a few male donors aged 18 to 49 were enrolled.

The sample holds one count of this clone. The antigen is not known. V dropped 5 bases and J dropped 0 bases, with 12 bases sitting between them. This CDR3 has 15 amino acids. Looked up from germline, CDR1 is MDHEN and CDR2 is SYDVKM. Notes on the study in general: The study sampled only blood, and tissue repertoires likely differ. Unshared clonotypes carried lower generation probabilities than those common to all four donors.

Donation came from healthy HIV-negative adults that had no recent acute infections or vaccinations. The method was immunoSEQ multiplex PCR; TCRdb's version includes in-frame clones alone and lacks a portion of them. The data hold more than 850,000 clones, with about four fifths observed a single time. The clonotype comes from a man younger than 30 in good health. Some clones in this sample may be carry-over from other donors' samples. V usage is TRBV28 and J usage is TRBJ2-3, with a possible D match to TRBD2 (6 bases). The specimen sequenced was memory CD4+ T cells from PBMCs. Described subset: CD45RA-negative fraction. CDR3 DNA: TGTGCCAGCAGTCCTTGGCGGGGAAGCACAGATACGCAGTATTTT. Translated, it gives CASSPWRGSTDTQYF. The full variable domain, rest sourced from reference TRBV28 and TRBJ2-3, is DVKVTQSSRYLVKRTGEKVFLECVQDMDHENMFWYRQDPGLGLRLIYFSYDVKMKEKGDIPEGYSVSREKKERFSLILESASTNQTSMYLCASSPWRGSTDTQYFGPGTRLTVL.